These 11 T cell receptor beta chains were all obtained from the same sample, sequenced in a study of high-grade serous ovarian cancer treatment subgroups. Tumor samples were taken before definitive surgery or chemotherapy. Method: immunoSEQ multiplex PCR; TCRdb's copy keeps in-frame clones and lacks some. Of under 7,000 clones listed, about three quarters are singletons. The sample taken for sequencing was tumor tissue. The receptors stem from a human donor with high-grade serous ovarian cancer.

The chain employs TRBV6-6 and TRBJ1-2; maybe TRBD1 (6 bases). Germline assignment: CDR1 MNHNY and CDR2 SVGAGI (reference sequence). The CDR3 length is 15 residues. V dropped 9 bases and J dropped 0 bases, with 17 bases sitting between them. CDR3 coding DNA: TGTGCCAGTTCCTCAAAACAGGGAGCTAACTATGGCTACACCTTC. As protein: CASSSKQGANYGYTF.

V is TRBV5-6 and J is TRBJ2-5, with D possibly being TRBD2 (5 bases). The CDR3 runs 13 residues. Germline loops: CDR1 SGHDT, CDR2 YYEEEE. V was cut by 5 bases and J by 5 bases, with 13 bases left in between. CDR3 coding DNA: TGTGCCAGCAGTTTAGGGCTAGCCGAGACCCAGTACTTC. Translating gives CASSLGLAETQYF.

This sequence joins TRBV11-2 and TRBJ1-6; 10 positions match TRBD1. Germline V gene data show CDR1 as SGHAT and CDR2 as FQNNGV. This CDR3 comprises 14 residues. The trim removed 10 bases at V and 10 bases at J, leaving 10 bases unmatched. The DNA of the CDR3 is TGTGCCACGGGACCTGGGACAGGGGCCTCACCCCTCCACTTT. It translates to CATGPGTGASPLHF.

The CDR3, as DNA: TGTGCCAGCAGCCGAGATCCTACCGGTATGCGGTACACCTTC. Its translation is CASSRDPTGMRYTF. The rearrangement links TRBV6-5 to TRBJ1-2; D is uncertain. Germline V gene lookup returns CDR1 MNHEY and CDR2 SVGAGI. With 6 bases removed from V and 11 bases from J, the gap between germline ends came to 22 bases. The CDR3 consists of 14 residues.

The V and J genes are TRBV2 and TRBJ1-1; D gene ambiguous. The length of the CDR3 is 11 residues. Trimming removed 4 bases at V and 5 bases at J, with 5 bases between. Germline V gives CDR1 SNHLY, CDR2 FYNNEI. CDR3 in DNA: TGTGCCAGCAGTGGAAGTACTGAAGCTTTCTTT. It translates to CASSGSTEAFF.

Points on this clone: Other nucleotide sequences from this sample produce the same CDR3. This rearrangement joins TRBV10-3 to TRBJ2-7; no firm D call. This CDR3 has 12 amino acids. Germline V lookup: CDR1 ENHRY, CDR2 SYGVKD. Deletions cut 6 bases from V and 3 bases from J, with 9 bases between. CDR3 DNA sequence: TGTGCCATCAGAGGCAGTAGCTACGAGCAGTACTTC. Amino acids: CAIRGSSYEQYF.

The rearrangement links TRBV6-5 to TRBJ1-4; D gene uncertain. V was pared by 4 bases and J by 10 bases, with 10 bases between. Germline CDR1 and CDR2: MNHEY and SVGAGI. The CDR3 has 12 residues. As DNA, the CDR3 is TGTGCCAGCAGTTTCGATGTAGGAAAACTGTTTTTT. Amino acids: CASSFDVGKLFF.

The J gene is TRBJ2-1, the V gene TRBV6-5; D is possibly TRBD1 or TRBD2 (6 bases each). The CDR3 runs to 11 residues. With 4 bases removed from V and 15 bases from J, the gap between germline ends came to 13 bases. Germline CDR1 is MNHEY and CDR2 is SVGAGI. The CDR3 reads CASSSDGGRFF. CDR3 in DNA: TGTGCCAGCAGTTCAGACGGGGGCCGGTTCTTC.

V is TRBV30 and J is TRBJ1-1; weak D call: TRBD1 (5 bases). V lost 2 bases and J 12 bases, leaving 19 bases between the germline ends. CDR3 length equals 13 residues. The germline V gene has CDR1 GTSNPN and CDR2 SVGIG (reference sequence). CDR3 DNA sequence: TGTGCCTGGAGTTTCTCGTTAGGGGACGGAACTTTCTTT. Its protein product is CAWSFSLGDGTFF.

The chain is built from TRBV28 and TRBJ1-5, with D uncertain. Germline loops: CDR1 MDHEN, CDR2 SYDVKM. The CDR3 loop spans 19 amino acids. V was trimmed by 3 bases and J by 2 bases, leaving 23 bases between them. CDR3 sequence: CASSLWATLAARGNQPQHF. CDR3 nucleotides: TGTGCCAGCAGTTTGTGGGCGACTCTAGCTGCCCGGGGCAATCAGCCCCAGCATTTT.

The chain has TRBV5-1 and TRBJ1-3; D is perhaps TRBD1 (6 bases). Germline assignment: CDR1 SGHRS and CDR2 YFSETQ. The V end was cut by 2 bases, the J end by 0 bases, with 9 bases between. This CDR3 comprises 15 residues. The CDR3 DNA reads TGCGCCAGCAGCTTAGGGGGGAACTCTGGAAACACCATATATTTT. It specifies CASSLGGNSGNTIYF.